The subject of this entry is one T cell receptor beta chain. It has no known antigen specificity. Base qualities are not recorded, but no much larger clone differs from it by a single base. The sample was run on an Illumina NovaSeq 6000. TCRalpha and TCRbeta cDNA libraries were built by 5'RACE with constant-segment primers, adding sample barcodes and unique molecular identifiers. RNA was extracted from every sample with Trizol reagent. The libraries were amplified in two PCR steps, and the second step added a second sample barcode and Illumina TruSeq adapters. Sequencing of the libraries was done on an Illumina NovaSeq, producing 2 x 150 bp paired-end reads. The authors' analysis ran thus. With migec v1.2.7, reads were demultiplexed and then collapsed into UMI-guided consensus sequences. Using mixcr v2.1.11, UMI consensuses were aligned to TRA and TRB V and J templates and then assembled into clonotypes. A clonotype was counted as expanded or contracted only when both edgeR and NoisET called the clonotype significant, with the noise models trained on biological replicates. For edgeR calls, the cutoffs were a false discovery rate-adjusted p below 0.01 and a log2 fold-change threshold of 1. PCA with hierarchical clustering of max-normalized trajectories of the 1000 most abundant clonotypes was used as exploratory dynamics analysis. Separately sequenced CD4+ and CD8+ repertoires were used to assign a CD4 or CD8 phenotype to each responding clone. Using fastp at Q25 and MiXCR, TCRdb reprocessed the public reads and kept productive beta chains. Entries are consolidated by CDR3 protein sequence, retaining the most common genes and DNA. TCRdb, not the authors, supplied the V and J calls. Present in this sample are around 390,000 distinct CDR3 sequences, about 16% of which were seen just once. Jointly, the top ten make up approximately 21% of the sample.

This sample is part of a study of T-cell memory formation after mild COVID-19 (dated by TCRdb to 2020 to 2023). Regarding the study in general: TCR sequence clusters from the two donors were largely donor specific. Two young, previously healthy adult volunteers, one female and one male, were included in the cohort. In two donors, T-cell clones that expanded and contracted after mild COVID-19 were tracked by sequencing TCRalpha and TCRbeta repertoires over time. Summary of the overall study and its limitations: Some responding clones were detected in pre-infection memory, which suggested that pre-existing cross-reactive memory T cells had joined the SARS-CoV-2 response. The second-wave clones that peaked on day 37 were not confirmed to be SARS-CoV-2 specific. Contracting CD4+ clones turned up mainly in the CM and EM memory subsets, whereas EMRA was where CD8+ clones were enriched. Clones that contracted from day 15 to 85 showed balanced CD4/CD8 phenotypes, whereas a second wave of clones that expanded from day 15 to 37 leaned towards CD4+. Only a couple of mild cases were covered by the study, and larger cohorts that include severe cases with pre-infection samples were considered necessary.

PBMCs were isolated by Ficoll-Paque density gradient centrifugation. For CDR1 and CDR2, the germline V gene lists MGHRA and YSYEKL. At the junction V is shortened by 4 bases and J by 4 bases, with 19 bases in between. The CDR3 runs 16 residues from the cysteine to the phenylalanine. The DNA shown is the 48-base CDR3, in frame from base 1. The V and J genes are TRBV4-1 and TRBJ1-1; the D gene cannot be named for sure. This TCR was sampled from a man aged 18 to 35 who had mild COVID-19 (a few samples of this study predate the infection). The sample titles of this study are shuffled in the database, so cell type and time point are left out; the donor was told from shared clones. What was sequenced was PBMCs or a T cell subset sorted from them (not recorded which). CDR3 loop: CASSLLGRTPGTEAFF. The DNA sequence is given as TGCGCCAGCAGCCTCTTAGGACGGACCCCGGGCACTGAAGCTTTCTTT.